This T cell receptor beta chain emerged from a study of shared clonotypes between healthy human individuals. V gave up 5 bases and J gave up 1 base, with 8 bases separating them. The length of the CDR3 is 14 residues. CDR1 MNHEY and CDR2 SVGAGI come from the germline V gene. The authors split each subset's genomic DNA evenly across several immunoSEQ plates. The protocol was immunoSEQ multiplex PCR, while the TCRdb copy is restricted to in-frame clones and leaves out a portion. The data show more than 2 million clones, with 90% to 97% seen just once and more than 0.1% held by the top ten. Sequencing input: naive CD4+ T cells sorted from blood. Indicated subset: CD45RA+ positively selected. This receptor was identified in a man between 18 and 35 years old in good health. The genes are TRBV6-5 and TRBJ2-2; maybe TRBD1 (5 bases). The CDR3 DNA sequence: TGTGCCAGCAGTAACGGACAGAACACCGGGGAGCTGTTTTTT. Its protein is CASSNGQNTGELFF.